The rows below give T cell receptor beta chains drawn from one sample of a study of molecular identifiers for immune sequencing clone quantification. One entry per CDR3 protein results from TCRdb running MiXCR on the PCR reads. The profile shows hundreds of thousands of distinct CDR3 sequences, roughly 27% of them singletons. Sequenced sample: naive CD8+ T cells from blood, with Jurkat cell RNA spiked in. These TCRs come from a human donor in good health. Some libraries in this study had Jurkat cell RNA spiked in. CDR3s include the opening cysteine and the closing phenylalanine or tryptophan. The D gene is left open where the match is weak. Clone size is stated in some rows and not others, as once, few, many or a class when expanded.

d_call clone_size j_call v_call cdr3_length cdr3_nt cdr3_aa
- few TRBJ1-5 TRBV21-1 17 TGTGCCAGCAGCAAAGGGACAGGGGCCCGTCGGGGTCAGCCCCAGCATTTT CASSKGTGARRGQPQHF
TRBD1 - TRBJ1-1 TRBV27 14 TGTGCCAGCACCGGGACAGGGCGGCATGAAGAAGCTTTCTTT CASTGTGRHEEAFF
- few TRBJ1-1 TRBV6-5 13 TGTGCCAGCAGTTATTCGGCAGTCACTGAAGCTTTCTTT CASSYSAVTEAFF
TRBD1 - TRBJ1-2 TRBV13 12 TGTGCCAGCAGCATCGGACAGGGGCCTTACACCTTC CASSIGQGPYTF
TRBD2 many TRBJ2-7 TRBV5-1 16 TGCGCCAGCAGCTTGGGTAGCGGGCAGGGATACTACGAGCAGTACTTC CASSLGSGQGYYEQYF
TRBD2 - TRBJ2-7 TRBV6-4 19 TGTGCCATTCCGGCCACTAGCGGTTATCAAACCCCACGCTCCTACGAGCAGTACTTC CAIPATSGYQTPRSYEQYF
- - TRBJ2-1 TRBV6-1 12 TGTGCCAGCAGTAAAGGGCTGACTGAGCAGTTCTTC CASSKGLTEQFF
TRBD2 - TRBJ2-5 TRBV11-2 15 TGTGCCAGCAGCTTAGACGGGGGGAGTCAAGAGACCCAGTACTTC CASSLDGGSQETQYF
- - TRBJ2-5 TRBV19 14 TGTGCCAGTGTACCTCGACGGGGCGAGGAGACCCAGTACTTC CASVPRRGEETQYF
TRBD2 - TRBJ2-5 TRBV9 15 TGTGCCGGCAGCGGTAGCGCGGGGGGGGCGGAGACCCAGTACTTC CAGSGSAGGAETQYF
TRBD2 many TRBJ2-7 TRBV20-1 15 TGCAGTGCTCGAGATTGGACTAGCGCGGTCTACGAGCAGTACTTC CSARDWTSAVYEQYF
- many TRBJ1-2 TRBV7-9 14 TGTGCCAGCAGCGAGACAGGAGCTAACTATGGCTACACCTTC CASSETGANYGYTF
- many TRBJ2-4 TRBV5-6 11 TGTGCCAGCAGCGTAGGGACTCTTCAGTACTTC CASSVGTLQYF
- - TRBJ2-1 TRBV6-5 16 TGTGCCGGTCAACTGGCGGGGCCAGCGCCTAGCGATGAGCAGTTCTTC CAGQLAGPAPSDEQFF
- once TRBJ2-1 TRBV4-1 14 TGCGCCAGCAGGCTCGATGAGGGTTTCGGTGAGCAGTTCTTC CASRLDEGFGEQFF
TRBD1 many TRBJ2-7 TRBV20-1 13 TGCAGTGCCGAAGGACAGGATCATTACGAGCAGTACTTC CSAEGQDHYEQYF